The 10 T cell receptor beta chains below all came from one sample that was sequenced in a study of OX40 agonist ivuxolimab in advanced cancers. Sequenced by immunoSEQ multiplex PCR; TCRdb stores in-frame clones only, minus some. The data hold approximately 64,000 clones, with about nine tenths observed a single time. Sequences were derived from CD4+ or CD8+ T cells sorted from blood, sampled in a trial of the OX40 agonist ivuxolimab. These TCRs come from an adult with an advanced solid tumor such as melanoma, head and neck, liver or kidney cancer.

This clone was seen a handful of times. The chain couples TRBV9 to TRBJ2-2, with 8 positions matching TRBD2. Germline V gene sequence: CDR1 SGDLS, CDR2 YYNGEE. J lost 10 bases, V lost 0 bases, and 5 bases had no gene match. The CDR3 is 14 amino acids. CDR3 sequence reads: CASSVAAGAEELFF. The CDR3 nucleotides read TGTGCCAGCAGCGTAGCAGCGGGGGCCGAGGAGCTGTTTTTT.

This chain links TRBV9 with TRBJ1-3; D not resolved. Germline assignment: CDR1 SGDLS and CDR2 YYNGEE. V was cut by 0 bases and J by 0 bases, with 7 bases left in between. The CDR3 is 15 residues long. CDR3 bases: TGTGCCAGCAGCGTAGATTCGTACTCTGGAAACACCATATATTTT. Translating gives CASSVDSYSGNTIYF.

This chain uses TRBV19 with TRBJ1-5; possible D gene TRBD1, 5 bases. Germline lookup yields CDR1 LNHDA and CDR2 SQIVND (reference sequence). This CDR3 comprises 15 residues. Deletions cut 4 bases from V and 9 bases from J, with 19 bases between. The CDR3 DNA reads TGTGCCAGTAGTACGTCGGGGACGGGGGAATGGCCCCAGCATTTT. It specifies CASSTSGTGEWPQHF.

This chain connects TRBV2 to TRBJ2-5, with D perhaps TRBD2 (5 bases). Trimming took off 5 bases at V and 5 bases at J, with 12 bases between the two ends. The CDR3 extends over 13 amino acids. Germline V gene data show CDR1 as SNHLY and CDR2 as FYNNEI. The CDR3, as DNA: TGTGCCAGCAGTTGGACTCAAGGGGAGACCCAGTACTTC. Translation gives CASSWTQGETQYF.

The chain combines TRBV5-1 with TRBJ2-3, with D perhaps matching TRBD1 (6 bases). The V gene's germline CDR1 is SGHRS and CDR2 YFSETQ. Trimming removed 0 bases from V and 6 bases from J, with 17 bases in between. The CDR3 has 16 residues. In nucleotides, the CDR3 is TGCGCCAGCAGCTTGGGTGGGGACAAGTTGGGGGATACGCAGTATTTT. This gives the protein CASSLGGDKLGDTQYF. Combining the CDR3 with reference TRBV5-1 and TRBJ2-3 gives the whole variable domain KAGVTQTPRYLIKTRGQQVTLSCSPISGHRSVSWYQQTPGQGLQFLFEYFSETQRNKGNFPGRFSGRQFSNSRSEMNVSTLELGDSALYLCASSLGGDKLGDTQYFGPGTRLTVL.

V and J are TRBV10-3 and TRBJ1-5; D gene uncertain. V shed 4 bases and J shed 6 bases, with 7 bases lying between them. Germline V gene lookup returns CDR1 ENHRY and CDR2 SYGVKD. The length of the CDR3 is 12 residues. The CDR3: CAISVSTQPQHF. Written as DNA, the CDR3 is TGTGCCATCAGTGTATCCACTCAGCCCCAGCATTTT.

V and J are TRBV18 and TRBJ2-2, with 8 bases matching TRBD2. V trimming: 3 bases; J trimming: 6 bases; junction bases outside the gene matches: 15. The CDR3 totals 18 residues. Germline V CDR1 and CDR2: KGHSH, LQKENI. For the CDR3, the DNA is TGTGCCAGCTCACCGCGAAGCGGGGGCAAGTTGTCGTCCGGGGAGCTGTTTTTT. Translating gives CASSPRSGGKLSSGELFF.

This sequence joins TRBV19 and TRBJ2-7; 11 nucleotides match TRBD1. Trimming took 7 bases from V and 2 from J; bases not matched to a gene: 4. The CDR3 sequence is 14 residues long. Germline CDR1 LNHDA, CDR2 SQIVND (reference sequence). The CDR3 DNA is TGTGCCAGTACCGGACAGGGGGCACCCTACGAGCAGTACTTC. It yields the protein CASTGQGAPYEQYF.

The chain couples TRBV30 to TRBJ1-2; D call uncertain. The CDR3 length is 13 residues. CDR1 and CDR2 from the germline V gene are GTSNPN and SVGIG (reference sequence). V lost 6 bases to trimming and J lost 5 bases, with 16 bases between them. CDR3 nucleotides: TGTGCCTGCGCCCCCGGGTTGCAGTATGGCTACACCTTC. This gives the protein CACAPGLQYGYTF.

As to this clone: At one of its ends the junction is not consistent with the germline gene, which may arise from a read error. The CDR3 region is CASSPTGRDEQYF. CDR3 nucleotide sequence: TGTGCCAGCAGCCCGACAGGGCGGGACGAGCAGTACTTC. The chain couples TRBV5-1 to TRBJ2-7; 7 nucleotides agree with TRBD1. The germline gives CDR1 SGHRS, CDR2 YFSETQ. This CDR3 has 13 amino acids.